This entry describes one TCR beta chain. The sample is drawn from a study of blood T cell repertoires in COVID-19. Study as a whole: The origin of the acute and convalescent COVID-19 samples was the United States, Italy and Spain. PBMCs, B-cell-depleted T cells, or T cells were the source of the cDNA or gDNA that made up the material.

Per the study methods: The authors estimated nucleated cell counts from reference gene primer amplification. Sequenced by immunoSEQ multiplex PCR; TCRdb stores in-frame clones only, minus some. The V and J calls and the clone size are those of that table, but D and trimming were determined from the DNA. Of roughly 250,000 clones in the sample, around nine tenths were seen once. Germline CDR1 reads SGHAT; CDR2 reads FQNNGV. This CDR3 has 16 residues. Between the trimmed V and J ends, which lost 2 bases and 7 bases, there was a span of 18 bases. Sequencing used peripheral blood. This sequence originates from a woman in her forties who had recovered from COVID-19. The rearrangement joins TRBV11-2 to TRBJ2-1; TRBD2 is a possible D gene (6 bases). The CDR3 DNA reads TGTGCCAGCAGCTTAATTGGCGGGGCTTGGGGTAATGAGCAGTTCTTC. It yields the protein CASSLIGGAWGNEQFF. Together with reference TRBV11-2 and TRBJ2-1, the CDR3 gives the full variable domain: EAGVAQSPRYKIIEKRQSVAFWCNPISGHATLYWYQQILGQGPKLLIQFQNNGVVDDSQLPKDRFSAERLKGVDSTLKIQPAKLEDSAVYLCASSLIGGAWGNEQFFGPGTRLTVL.